Listed below are T cell receptor beta chains from one sample, sequenced in a study of T cells expressing NK-cell markers. TCRdb derives one entry per CDR3 protein from the 5' RACE reads, leaving out DNA. In all, the sample yields over 150,000 distinct CDR3 sequences. The sample comprised blood T cells: a sorted CD56 or NKG2C T cell subset, CD4+ or CD8+ T cells, or bulk PBMC T cells (not recorded which). The source is a man aged 18-75 years in good health. Both conserved end residues are part of each CDR3.

CDR3 protein,V gene,J gene
CASSPGLAGGFEQFF,TRBV4-1,TRBJ2-1
CSARGAGGFYEQYF,TRBV20-1,TRBJ2-7
CASSFTRTGYYEQYF,TRBV27,TRBJ2-7
CASSLRGQVHEQYF,TRBV5-1,TRBJ2-7
CASRGAIETQYF,TRBV7-8,TRBJ2-5
CASSAEDRGLSGELFF,TRBV9,TRBJ2-2
CSVVSTVDSYEQYF,TRBV29-1,TRBJ2-7
CASSALQGNDGYTF,TRBV7-6,TRBJ1-2
CASYDPGGSDEQYF,TRBV6-5,TRBJ2-7
CSARGGGAEMETQYF,TRBV20-1,TRBJ2-5
CASTPGPVGKLFF,TRBV6-1,TRBJ1-4
CASSDPFGFNYGYTF,TRBV6-1,TRBJ1-2
CASSPGWGGRASEQYF,TRBV5-1,TRBJ2-7
CASSPDRGSQPYEQYF,TRBV13,TRBJ2-7
CASSSYYAGGQFF,TRBV28,TRBJ2-1
CASSQAPGSLGRGNNEQFF,TRBV3-1,TRBJ2-1
CAISGRGDAKNIQYF,TRBV10-3,TRBJ2-4
CASSALTSGGADTQYF,TRBV7-2,TRBJ2-3
CASSPGAGVSGNTIYF,TRBV7-6,TRBJ1-3
CASSLDRGLEKLFF,TRBV28,TRBJ1-4
CASSPFPPGGRGEQFF,TRBV4-1,TRBJ2-1
CASSFPGSYEQYF,TRBV7-9,TRBJ2-7
CSARGQTSPSETQYF,TRBV20-1,TRBJ2-5
CASSDHGTGEANYGYTF,TRBV25-1,TRBJ1-2
CSASAGRENTEAFF,TRBV20-1,TRBJ1-1
CATTSTGAYTDTQYF,TRBV19,TRBJ2-3
CASNFPPGGTAFF,TRBV12-3/TRBV12-4,TRBJ1-1
CASSPLRGDYEQYF,TRBV18,TRBJ2-7
CASSSAPGYEQYF,TRBV11-3,TRBJ2-7
CATRRGDDTGELFF,TRBV3-1,TRBJ2-2
CASSQTGTGIYNEQFF,TRBV3-1,TRBJ2-1
CASSPGDYTEAFF,TRBV7-6,TRBJ1-1
CASSFRGSQPQHF,TRBV19,TRBJ1-5
CASSVEGLTEAFF,TRBV9,TRBJ1-1
CSAREHRGSSYEQYF,TRBV20-1,TRBJ2-7
CASSSLGTPGQIPYEQYF,TRBV6-5,TRBJ2-7
CATSRDGTRSTDTQYF,TRBV15,TRBJ2-3
CASSFGGEINTEAFF,TRBV27,TRBJ1-1
CASRYTGGARTEAFF,TRBV2,TRBJ1-1
CSASSGLAGGQQETQYF,TRBV20-1,TRBJ2-5
CASSIWGAGTDTQYF,TRBV19,TRBJ2-3
CASSYAGWTENTEAFF,TRBV7-9,TRBJ1-1
CASSRQMGPRELFF,TRBV6-1,TRBJ2-2